Below, 19 T cell receptor beta chains from the same sample are listed, as sequenced in a study of T cell repertoires in cytomegalovirus infection. Via MiXCR, TCRdb re-called the reads, giving one row per CDR3 protein. The table has around 270,000 distinct CDR3 sequences, over 8% seen once. Sequenced: PBMCs. The receptors derive from a human donor in good health (CMV status not recorded). Some clones in this sample may be carry-over from other donors' samples.

The chain joins TRBV25-1 to TRBJ2-7, with D possibly matching TRBD1 (6 bases). V shed 3 bases and J shed 2 bases, with 11 bases lying between them. The CDR3 contains 14 residues. Germline values: CDR1 MGHDK, CDR2 SYGVNS. The CDR3 bases are TGTGCCAGCAGTGATTGGGACACCACCTACGAGCAGTACTTC. The encoded protein is CASSDWDTTYEQYF.

This clonotype has at least ten counts. The chain employs TRBV7-9 and TRBJ1-2; unclear D gene. The CDR3 loop spans 14 amino acids. Looked up from germline, CDR1 is SEHNR and CDR2 is FQNEAQ (reference sequence). Trimming left V 5 bases short and J 6 bases short, with 16 bases between. CDR3 amino acids: CASSLTRESDGYTF. The DNA for the CDR3 is TGTGCCAGCAGCCTCACGCGGGAATCTGATGGCTACACCTTC.

This chain connects TRBV18 to TRBJ1-2; TRBD1 matches at 10 bases. V was pared by 6 bases and J by 8 bases, with 9 bases of the junction left unmatched. The length of the CDR3 is 14 residues. Germline values: CDR1 KGHSH, CDR2 LQKENI. The CDR3 region has the DNA TGTGCCAGCTCCCTCCCGGGACAGGGGACCGGCTACACCTTC. As protein: CASSLPGQGTGYTF.

This clonotype came up many times. V gene TRBV7-9 combines with J gene TRBJ1-1, with a tentative D call TRBD1 (6 bases). Deletions cut 6 bases from V and 4 bases from J, with 15 bases between. The CDR3 extends over 14 amino acids. Looked up from germline, CDR1 is SEHNR and CDR2 is FQNEAQ (reference sequence). The CDR3, as DNA: TGTGCCAGCAGAAAAAAACAGGGAGTCACTGAAGCTTTCTTT. It encodes CASRKKQGVTEAFF.

This clonotype showed up just a few times. V is TRBV5-6 and J is TRBJ2-1; 8 bases agree with TRBD1. CDR3 length: 14 residues. Germline V gene lookup returns CDR1 SGHDT and CDR2 YYEEEE. Trimming at V came to 4 bases and at J to 10 bases, leaving 10 bases not matched to a gene. The CDR3 DNA follows: TGTGCCAGCAGCCATCCGGACAGGGTGGAGGAGCAGTTCTTC. Its translation: CASSHPDRVEEQFF. Complete variable domain (other parts from reference TRBV5-6 and TRBJ2-1): DAGVTQSPTHLIKTRGQQVTLRCSPKSGHDTVSWYQQALGQGPQFIFQYYEEEERQRGNFPDRFSGHQFPNYSSELNVNALLLGDSALYLCASSHPDRVEEQFFGPGTRLTVL.

There are a few counts of this clonotype. The chain uses TRBV19 and TRBJ2-1; 9 bases are a match to TRBD2. Germline assignment: CDR1 LNHDA and CDR2 SQIVND (reference sequence). The CDR3 spans 13 residues. V was clipped by 3 bases and J by 15 bases; unmatched bases: 9. CDR3 residues: CASSIGSGSVLFF. The DNA of the CDR3 is TGTGCCAGTAGTATTGGTAGCGGGAGTGTTCTGTTCTTC.

This clonotype has at least ten counts. The chain recombines TRBV7-2 with TRBJ1-1; unclear D gene. CDR3 size: 13 residues. V lost 5 bases and J lost 5, with 12 bases in between. Per germline, CDR1 SGHTA and CDR2 FQGNSA. CDR3: CASSPTVKTEAFF. The CDR3 nucleotides are TGTGCCAGCAGCCCCACCGTTAAGACTGAAGCTTTCTTT.

This clonotype has ten or more counts. V and J are TRBV19 and TRBJ1-5; no reliable D call. V lost 3 bases to trimming and J lost 0 bases, with 6 bases between them. Per germline, CDR1 LNHDA and CDR2 SQIVND (reference sequence). This CDR3 region has 14 residues. In nucleotides, the CDR3 is TGTGCCAGTAGTATGTGGGGTAGCAATCAGCCCCAGCATTTT. The encoded protein is CASSMWGSNQPQHF.

This clonotype was counted only a few times. V is TRBV6-2 or TRBV6-3 and J is TRBJ1-1; D not certain. CDR3 length: 14 amino acids. The V gene lost 0 bases and the J gene lost 6 bases, with 11 bases spanning the gap. The V gene's germline CDR1 is MNHEY and CDR2 SVGEGT. The CDR3 region is CASSYSRLVSEAFF. The CDR3, as DNA: TGTGCCAGCAGTTACTCGAGATTAGTGTCTGAAGCTTTCTTT.

The chain combines TRBV5-1 with TRBJ2-7; 8 bases line up with TRBD1. Per the germline V gene, CDR1 is SGHRS and CDR2 is YFSETQ. The CDR3 is 14 amino acids. After removal of 2 bases from V and 5 bases from J, the junction contained 6 bases not matched to a gene. The CDR3 DNA sequence: TGCGCCAGCAGCTTTCAGGACAGGGAGGACGAGCAGTACTTC. It specifies CASSFQDREDEQYF.

The chain has TRBV12-3 or TRBV12-4 and TRBJ2-7; 8 bases are shared with TRBD2. The CDR3 contains 13 residues. V was clipped by 6 bases and J by 6 bases; unmatched bases: 7. CDR3 in DNA: TGTGCCAGCAGGTCCGGGGGGGGACTCGAGCAGTACTTC. Translation: CASRSGGGLEQYF.

This clonotype was recorded at least ten times. V and J are TRBV20-1 and TRBJ2-3, with TRBD2 matching over 14 bases. J was trimmed by 3 bases and V by 6 bases; bases with no gene match: 2. Germline V lookup: CDR1 DFQATT, CDR2 SNEGSKA (reference sequence). CDR3 size: 14 residues. The CDR3 sequence: CSARTSGRTDTQYF. DNA of the CDR3: TGCAGTGCCCGGACTAGCGGGAGGACAGATACGCAGTATTTT.

This clonotype was counted between two and nine times. The chain is built from TRBV28 and TRBJ1-1, with TRBD1 matching 8 bases. V lost 3 bases, J lost 1 base, and 4 bases stayed unmatched. The germline CDR1 and CDR2 sequences are MDHEN and SYDVKM. There are 15 residues in the CDR3. CDR3 amino acids: CASSFPGQGNTEAFF. Written as DNA, the CDR3 is TGTGCCAGCAGTTTCCCTGGACAGGGGAACACTGAAGCTTTCTTT.

The rearrangement links TRBV30 to TRBJ1-5; TRBD1 aligns across 8 bases. Germline V gives CDR1 GTSNPN, CDR2 SVGIG (reference sequence). The CDR3 covers 18 residues. The junction had 16 bases not matched to a gene; V was cut back by 2 bases and J by 4 bases. The CDR3 coding sequence is TGTGCCTGGAGTAGACTTTTCGGACAGGGTGGGGATAATCAGCCCCAGCATTTT. It specifies CAWSRLFGQGGDNQPQHF.

This clonotype was recorded at least ten times. The chain is built from TRBV4-3 and TRBJ1-1; the D is unclear. Germline-derived CDR1 and CDR2 are LGHNA and YSLEER. The CDR3 has 15 residues. Trimming took off 0 bases at V and 1 base at J, with 9 bases between the two ends. The CDR3 is CASSQELHPNTEAFF. Here the CDR3 DNA reads TGCGCCAGCAGCCAAGAGCTACACCCGAACACTGAAGCTTTCTTT.

This clonotype came up many times. The chain employs TRBV7-2 and TRBJ1-4; 7 bases agree with TRBD1. Germline CDR1 is SGHTA and CDR2 is FQGNSA. The CDR3 consists of 15 residues. J lost 7 bases, V lost 5 bases, and 10 bases had no gene match. CDR3 amino acids: CASSMTTGKGEKLFF. DNA for the CDR3: TGTGCCAGCAGCATGACGACAGGGAAGGGTGAAAAACTGTTTTTT.

This clonotype was seen a handful of times. This chain connects TRBV9 to TRBJ1-4, with D tentatively TRBD1 (5 bases). V lost 3 bases to trimming and J lost 7 bases, with 13 bases between them. From germline, CDR1 is SGDLS and CDR2 YYNGEE. The CDR3 covers 14 residues. The DNA of the CDR3 is TGTGCCAGCAGCGCGGGACCCCGGGCTGAAAAACTGTTTTTT. Protein sequence: CASSAGPRAEKLFF.

A few counts support this clonotype. The V and J genes are TRBV7-2 and TRBJ1-6, with no clear D. V lost 1 base and J 10 bases, leaving 11 bases between the germline ends. CDR1 is SGHTA and CDR2 is FQGNSA in the germline V gene. This CDR3 is 14 amino acids long. The CDR3 spells CASSLEQVSSPLHF. The CDR3 bases are TGTGCCAGCAGCTTAGAGCAAGTCTCCTCACCCCTCCACTTT.

This clonotype was counted at least ten times. The rearrangement uses TRBV11-2 and TRBJ1-1, with no clear D. From germline, CDR1 is SGHAT and CDR2 FQNNGV. This CDR3 is 12 amino acids long. Between the trimmed V and J ends, which lost 5 bases and 7 bases, there was a span of 11 bases. CDR3 protein: CASSPIVHEAFF. In DNA, the CDR3 is TGTGCCAGCAGCCCTATAGTGCATGAAGCTTTCTTT.